These 23 T cell receptor beta chains came from one sample sequenced in a study of regulatory T cells in long-lasting Graves disease. The time point here: persistent/refractory GD, antithyroid drugs over 5 years with positive TRAb. Isolated PBMC RNA provided the starting material for the TCR library. According to the study, TCR beta libraries were built with iRepertoire HTBI primers and CDR3-region Arm-PCR. TCRdb passed the multiplex PCR reads through MiXCR, listing each CDR3 protein once. This repertoire shows around 450,000 distinct CDR3 sequences, approximately 21% found once; its top ten account for roughly 7.7%. The sequences come from peripheral blood mononuclear cells (PBMCs), collected when the disease was refractory, from a patient treated with antithyroid drugs. The source of these receptors is a female donor with Graves disease.

This clonotype was seen repeatedly, ten times or more. V and J are TRBV7-9 and TRBJ2-2; no definite D call. Looked up from germline, CDR1 is SEHNR and CDR2 is FQNEAQ (reference sequence). This CDR3 has 14 amino acids. Trimming took 5 bases from V and 5 from J, leaving 12 bases between them. In DNA form, the CDR3 reads TGTGCCAGCAGCACCCGTGACTTTACCGGGGAGCTGTTTTTT. It translates to CASSTRDFTGELFF. The full variable domain, its missing parts supplied by reference TRBV7-9 and TRBJ2-2, is DTGVSQNPRHKITKRGQNVTFRCDPISEHNRLYWYRQTLGQGPEFLTYFQNEAQLEKSRLLSDRFSAERPKGSFSTLEIQRTEQGDSAMYLCASSTRDFTGELFFGEGSRLTVL.

This clonotype was counted a few times. The genes are TRBV5-4 and TRBJ1-2; the D gene is possibly TRBD1 (6 bases). The CDR3 contains 11 residues. Germline loops: CDR1 SGHNT, CDR2 YYREEE (reference sequence). Trimming stripped 6 bases from V and 7 bases from J, with 10 bases between. Here the CDR3 DNA reads TGTGCCAGCACACGGGGGGCTGGCTACACCTTC. Protein: CASTRGAGYTF.

This clonotype came up many times. The genes are TRBV28 and TRBJ1-2, with TRBD1 as a possible D gene (5 bases). This CDR3 has 13 residues. CDR1 and CDR2 (germline): MDHEN, SYDVKM. With 3 bases removed from V and 7 bases from J, the gap between germline ends came to 12 bases. The CDR3 region has the DNA TGTGCCAGCAGTTTTTATGGGACGGGTGGCTACACCTTC. Its protein product is CASSFYGTGGYTF.

This clonotype was detected many times. The gene calls are TRBV28 and TRBJ1-2; possible D gene TRBD1, 6 bases. Germline CDR1 reads MDHEN; CDR2 reads SYDVKM. Trimming left V 10 bases short and J 8 bases short, with 29 bases between. The CDR3 contains 16 residues. CDR3 bases: TGTGCCACCCCAGCTCCGGGGGCGCAGGACGGTGGAGGCTACACCTTC. Its translation is CATPAPGAQDGGGYTF.

V and J are TRBV29-1 and TRBJ1-2; tentatively, D is TRBD1 (5 bases). V dropped 4 bases and J dropped 7 bases, with 13 bases sitting between them. Germline loops: CDR1 SQVTM, CDR2 ANQGSEA. This CDR3 is 12 amino acids long. The CDR3 DNA follows: TGCAGCGTTGTCACCTCAGGGTTTGGCTACACCTTC. Protein sequence: CSVVTSGFGYTF.

This clonotype was recorded at least ten times. The rearrangement uses TRBV20-1 and TRBJ2-5; a possible D gene is TRBD1 (6 bases). Trimming removed 5 bases from V and 0 bases from J, with 16 bases in between. The V gene's germline CDR1 is DFQATT and CDR2 SNEGSKA (reference sequence). CDR3 size: 15 residues. The DNA of the CDR3 is TGCAGTGCTGGGGCCACAGGGAATTACCAAGAGACCCAGTACTTC. It is translated as CSAGATGNYQETQYF.

Here the CDR3 reads CASITWAGGENTGELFF. The CDR3 DNA reads as TGTGCCAGTATCACCTGGGCAGGGGGCGAGAACACCGGGGAGCTGTTTTTT. The chain links TRBV19 to TRBJ2-2, with 8 bases fitting TRBD1. V gave up 7 bases and J gave up 1 base; unmatched junction bases: 11. The CDR3 extends over 17 amino acids. Germline CDR1 is LNHDA and CDR2 is SQIVND (reference sequence). Looking up the rest from reference TRBV19 and TRBJ2-2 gives the full variable domain: DGGITQSPKYLFRKEGQNVTLSCEQNLNHDAMYWYRQDPGQGLRLIYYSQIVNDFQKGDIAEGYSVSREKKESFPLTVTSAQKNPTAFYLCASITWAGGENTGELFFGEGSRLTVL.

The rearrangement links TRBV7-2 to TRBJ2-3; D is perhaps TRBD2 (6 bases). V dropped 4 bases and J dropped 6 bases, with 17 bases sitting between them. Per the germline V gene, CDR1 is SGHTA and CDR2 is FQGNSA. There are 15 residues in the CDR3. The CDR3 DNA sequence: TGTGCCAGCAGCTATAGCGGAGCAGGGTGGGATACGCAGTATTTT. Translated, it gives CASSYSGAGWDTQYF.

This clonotype was recorded at least ten times. This chain uses TRBV20-1 with TRBJ1-2, with 9 bases lining up with TRBD1. The CDR3 is 15 amino acids. Germline CDR1 reads DFQATT; CDR2 reads SNEGSKA (reference sequence). Trimming removed 0 bases from V and 0 bases from J; junction bases left unmatched: 2. The CDR3 sequence: CSARETGGTNYGYTF. The DNA of the CDR3 is TGCAGTGCTAGAGAGACAGGGGGAACTAACTATGGCTACACCTTC.

This clonotype was found many times. The rearrangement uses TRBV5-6 and TRBJ2-7; perhaps TRBD2 as D (6 bases). The CDR3 runs 14 residues. Between the trimmed V and J ends, which lost 2 bases and 2 bases, there was a span of 11 bases. Germline V gene data show CDR1 as SGHDT and CDR2 as YYEEEE. The DNA of the CDR3 is TGTGCCAGCAGCTTCGGGACTGCCCCCTACGAGCAGTACTTC. Encoded protein: CASSFGTAPYEQYF. Drawing the rest from reference TRBV5-6 and TRBJ2-7, the complete variable domain is DAGVTQSPTHLIKTRGQQVTLRCSPKSGHDTVSWYQQALGQGPQFIFQYYEEEERQRGNFPDRFSGHQFPNYSSELNVNALLLGDSALYLCASSFGTAPYEQYFGPGTRLTVT.

The CDR3 sequence: CASSYSVEGASYEQYF. CDR3 coding DNA: TGTGCCAGCAGTTACTCGGTTGAAGGGGCGAGTTACGAGCAGTACTTC. The V gene is TRBV6-2 or TRBV6-3, the J gene TRBJ2-7; possibly TRBD1 for D (5 bases). Germline V gene sequence: CDR1 MNHEY, CDR2 SVGEGT. The CDR3 is 16 residues long. V was pared by 0 bases and J by 4 bases, with 16 bases between.

This clonotype was recorded at least ten times. The J gene is TRBJ2-5, the V gene TRBV11-3, with D unclear. There are 12 residues in the CDR3. Trimming took off 3 bases at V and 5 bases at J, with 7 bases between the two ends. Germline assignment: CDR1 SGHNT and CDR2 YENEEA. CDR3 residues: CASSFDGETQYF. CDR3 DNA: TGTGCCAGCAGCTTCGATGGCGAGACCCAGTACTTC.

This clonotype was seen a few times. The chain links TRBV20-1 to TRBJ2-7; D remains ambiguous. Trimming left V 3 bases short and J 1 base short, with 10 bases between. Germline lookup yields CDR1 DFQATT and CDR2 SNEGSKA (reference sequence). This CDR3 is 13 amino acids long. CDR3 nucleotide sequence: TGCAGTGCTAGTGGGCGAGATTCCTACGAGCAGTACTTC. Residues: CSASGRDSYEQYF.

This chain connects TRBV20-1 to TRBJ2-5; 12 bases are shared with TRBD1. V shed 6 bases and J 5 bases; nucleotides not matched to a gene: 10. Germline V lookup: CDR1 DFQATT, CDR2 SNEGSKA (reference sequence). The CDR3 is 15 residues long. The CDR3 DNA follows: TGCAGTGCAGACCTCGGGACAGGGGGCCCGGAGACCCAGTACTTC. Encoded protein: CSADLGTGGPETQYF.

The rearrangement joins TRBV13 to TRBJ1-6; TRBD1 might be the D (6 bases). Germline values: CDR1 PRHDT, CDR2 FYEKMQ (reference sequence). Trimming pared 5 bases from V and 6 bases from J, leaving 14 bases between. The CDR3 has 15 residues. The CDR3 DNA is TGTGCCAGCAGCGTAAGGCTCAGGGGTAATTCACCCCTCCACTTT. Encoded protein: CASSVRLRGNSPLHF.

Many counts were recorded for this clonotype. At one end the junction does not follow the germline gene, possibly because of a read error. V gene TRBV19 combines with J gene TRBJ2-7, with D perhaps matching TRBD1 (6 bases). Germline CDR1 and CDR2: LNHDA and SQIVND (reference sequence). CDR3 length: 14 residues. CDR3 sequence: CASSRTADSHEQYF. CDR3 DNA: TGTGCCAGTAGTAGGACAGCTGACTCCCACGAGCAGTACTTC.

This clonotype has at least ten counts. The V gene is TRBV19, the J gene TRBJ1-2, with TRBD1 matching 8 bases. Germline V gene sequence: CDR1 LNHDA, CDR2 SQIVND (reference sequence). V shed 4 bases, J shed 7 bases, and the junction held 8 bases outside the gene matches. The CDR3 sequence is 14 residues long. The CDR3 DNA reads TGTGCCAGTAGTACTATCGGACAGGGTGGTGGCTACACCTTC. It yields the protein CASSTIGQGGGYTF.

Concerning this clonotype: A much larger clone sits a single nucleotide away, making a read error possible. The rearrangement joins TRBV13 to TRBJ2-5; D call uncertain. The length of the CDR3 is 13 residues. In germline, CDR1 is PRHDT, CDR2 FYEKMQ (reference sequence). CDR3: CASSLIGRETQCF. The CDR3 bases are TGTGCCAGCAGCTTGATTGGGCGAGAGACCCAGTGCTTC.

This clonotype was detected a few times. The V gene is TRBV7-2, the J gene TRBJ2-1; 9 bases line up with TRBD1. The J segment lost 0 bases and the V segment lost 5 bases, leaving 8 bases of the junction unmatched. Looked up from germline, CDR1 is SGHTA and CDR2 is FQGNSA. CDR3 size: 17 residues. Written as DNA, the CDR3 is TGTGCCAGCAGCCCTCGGGACAGGGCAAGCTCCTACAATGAGCAGTTCTTC. Encoded protein: CASSPRDRASSYNEQFF.

Ten or more counts support this clonotype. The rearrangement joins TRBV28 to TRBJ1-4; D unclear. V was clipped by 8 bases and J by 6 bases, with 4 bases between them. CDR1 is MDHEN, CDR2 SYDVKM, per germline. The CDR3 contains 10 residues. The CDR3 region is CASGYEKLFF. The CDR3 nucleotides read TGTGCCAGCGGTTATGAAAAACTGTTTTTT. Using reference TRBV28 and TRBJ1-4 for the parts outside the CDR3, the full variable domain is DVKVTQSSRYLVKRTGEKVFLECVQDMDHENMFWYRQDPGLGLRLIYFSYDVKMKEKGDIPEGYSVSREKKERFSLILESASTNQTSMYLCASGYEKLFFGSGTQLSVL.

A word on this clonotype: A much bigger clone sits one base away, suggesting this may be a read error. The chain has TRBV15 and TRBJ2-5; 9 bases line up with TRBD2. V lost 6 bases, J lost 5 bases, and 10 bases stayed unmatched. The V gene's germline CDR1 is LNHNV and CDR2 YYDKDF (reference sequence). The CDR3 has 15 amino acids. The CDR3: CATSAGGSWAETQYF. The CDR3 region has the DNA TGTGCCACCAGTGCGGGAGGGTCCTGGGCCGAGACCCAGTACTTC.

In this sample, this clonotype turned up many times. The chain has TRBV28 and TRBJ2-7; D might be TRBD1 (6 bases). Germline CDR1 reads MDHEN; CDR2 reads SYDVKM. V shed 6 bases and J shed 6 bases, with 15 bases lying between them. This CDR3 contains 13 residues. CDR3 nucleotides: TGTGCCAGCAGCTCCAACAGGGACGGCGAGCAGTACTTC. Its translation is CASSSNRDGEQYF.

The chain uses TRBV7-6 and TRBJ1-1; D is unresolved. The CDR3 loop spans 13 amino acids. Germline CDR1 reads SGHVS; CDR2 reads FNYEAQ. V shed 4 bases and J shed 4 bases, with 10 bases lying between them. CDR3 DNA sequence: TGTGCCAGCAGCTCAAGGGCGGGCACTGAAGCTTTCTTT. It codes for CASSSRAGTEAFF.